One and the same sample provided the 2 T cell receptor beta chains below, sequenced in a study of cytomegalovirus exposure and HLA in healthy donors. 13 Jbeta primers and 60 Vbeta primers were used for the PCR. Sequenced by immunoSEQ multiplex PCR; TCRdb stores in-frame clones only, minus some. There are about 180,000 clones in the sample; roughly 80% occur only once, and approximately 5.1% lies in the top ten. What was sequenced was PBMCs. All receptors come from a middle-aged man in good health and CMV-seronegative.

CDR3 region: CASSENNQPQHF. The CDR3, as DNA: TGTGCCAGCAGCGAGAATAATCAGCCCCAGCATTTT. The gene calls are TRBV5-5 and TRBJ1-5, with no clear D. CDR1 and CDR2 (germline): SGHKS, YYEKEE (reference sequence). V was shortened by 4 bases and J by 4 bases, with 6 bases between the two germline ends. The CDR3 is made up of 12 amino acids.

V is TRBV19 and J is TRBJ2-1; 13 bases align to TRBD2. This CDR3 spans 14 amino acids. CDR1 is LNHDA and CDR2 is SQIVND in the germline V gene (reference sequence). V trimming: 7 bases; J trimming: 10 bases; junction bases outside the gene matches: 7. The CDR3 loop is CASTEGLAGVEQFF. The DNA for the CDR3 is TGTGCCAGTACCGAAGGACTAGCGGGGGTGGAGCAGTTCTTC.